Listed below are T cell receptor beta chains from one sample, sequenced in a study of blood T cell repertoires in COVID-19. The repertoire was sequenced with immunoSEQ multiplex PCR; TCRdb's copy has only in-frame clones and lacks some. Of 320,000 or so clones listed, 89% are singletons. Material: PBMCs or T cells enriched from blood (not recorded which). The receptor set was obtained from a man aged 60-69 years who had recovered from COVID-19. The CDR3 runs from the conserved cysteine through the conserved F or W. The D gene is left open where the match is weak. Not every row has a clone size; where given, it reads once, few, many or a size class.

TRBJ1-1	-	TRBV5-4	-	TGTGCCAGCAGCTGGGGGGGCGGCTCGAACACTGAAGCTTTCTTT	CASSWGGGSNTEAFF
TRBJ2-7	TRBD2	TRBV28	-	TGTGCCAGCAGGAAACTAGCGGGAGTCCCCGAGCAGTACTTC	CASRKLAGVPEQYF
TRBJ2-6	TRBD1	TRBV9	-	TGTGCCAGCAGCTCGACAGGGGCTGGGGCCAACGTCCTGACTTTC	CASSSTGAGANVLTF
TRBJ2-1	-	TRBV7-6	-	TGTGCCAGCAGCCCCCGTCTTTCCCACAATGAGCAGTTCTTC	CASSPRLSHNEQFF
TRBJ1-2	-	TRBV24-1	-	TGTGCCACCACGGAAGGGGCCGGCTATGGCTACACCTTC	CATTEGAGYGYTF
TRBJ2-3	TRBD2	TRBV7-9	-	TGTGCCAGCAGCTTGGGGCTAGCGGGGACTAGCACAGATACGCAGTATTTT	CASSLGLAGTSTDTQYF
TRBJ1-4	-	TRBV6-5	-	TGTGCCAGCAGTTACCGACTGAATGAAAAACTGTTTTTT	CASSYRLNEKLFF
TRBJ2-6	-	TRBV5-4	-	TGTGCCAGCAGCTTGGATGGCGGCGCACTCTCTGGGGCCAACGTCCTGACTTTC	CASSLDGGALSGANVLTF
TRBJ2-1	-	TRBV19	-	TGTGCCAGTAAGGAGGGGCCTTCTTCCTACAATGAGCAGTTCTTC	CASKEGPSSYNEQFF
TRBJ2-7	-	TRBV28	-	TGTGCCAGCAGTCCCGCCGAGACAGTCAGCTCCTACGAGCAGTACTTC	CASSPAETVSSYEQYF
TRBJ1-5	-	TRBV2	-	TGTGCCAGCAGTCACAGGGAAAGCAATCAGCCCCAGCATTTT	CASSHRESNQPQHF
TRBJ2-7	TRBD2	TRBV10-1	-	TGCGCCAGCAGAGTAGCGGGACGAAGCTCCTACGAGCAGTACTTC	CASRVAGRSSYEQYF
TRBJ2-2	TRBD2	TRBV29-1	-	TGCAGCGTAGCGCGGGAGACCGGGGAGCTGTTTTTT	CSVARETGELFF
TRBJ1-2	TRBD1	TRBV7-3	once	TGTGCCAGCAGCCAGGGACAGCGATTCCGCTACACCTTC	CASSQGQRFRYTF
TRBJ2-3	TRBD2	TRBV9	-	TGTGCCAGCAGCGTTTTAGCGGGGACCACAGATACGCAGTATTTT	CASSVLAGTTDTQYF
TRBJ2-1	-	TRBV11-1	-	TGTGCCAGCAGCGAACTACTAGCATCCAATGAGCAGTTCTTC	CASSELLASNEQFF
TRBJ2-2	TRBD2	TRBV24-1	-	TGTGCCGACTTCAAACAGGGACTAGCGGGAGTTACCGGGGAGCTGTTTTTT	CADFKQGLAGVTGELFF
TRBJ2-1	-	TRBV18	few	TGTGCCAGCTCACCAGGGCTGGTGGGTGAGCAGTTCTTC	CASSPGLVGEQFF
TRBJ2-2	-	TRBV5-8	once	TGTGCCAGCAGCTTGTTCCGGACAGTGAACACCGGGGAGCTGTTTTTT	CASSLFRTVNTGELFF
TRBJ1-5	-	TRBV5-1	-	TGCGCCAGCAGCGTAGGACCGGGACAAGACAATCAGCCCCAGCATTTT	CASSVGPGQDNQPQHF
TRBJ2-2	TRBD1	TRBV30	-	TGTGCCTGGAGCGGGACAGGGAAAGACACCGGGGAGCTGTTTTTT	CAWSGTGKDTGELFF
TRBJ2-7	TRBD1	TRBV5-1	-	TGCGCCAGCAGCACACAGACAGGGGGCTACGAGCAGTACTTC	CASSTQTGGYEQYF
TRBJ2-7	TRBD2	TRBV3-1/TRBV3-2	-	TGTGCCAGCAGCCCCTCTAGCGGGGAGATCTACGAGCAGTACTTC	CASSPSSGEIYEQYF
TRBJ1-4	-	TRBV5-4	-	TGTGCCAGCAGCTTGAACCTACCTAATGAAAAACTGTTTTTT	CASSLNLPNEKLFF
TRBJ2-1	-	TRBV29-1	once	TGCAGCGTTGACCTGGGGAGCTCCTACAATGAGCAGTTCTTC	CSVDLGSSYNEQFF
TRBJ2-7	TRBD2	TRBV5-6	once	TGTGCCAGCCTGAAGCGGGAGGGACTATTGGAGCAGTACTTC	CASLKREGLLEQYF
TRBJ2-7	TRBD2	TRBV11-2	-	TGTGCCAGCAGCTTAGGGACTAGATACGAGCAGTACTTC	CASSLGTRYEQYF
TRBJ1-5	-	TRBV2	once	TGTGCCAGCAGTGCCGAAACTACAAGCAATCAGCCCCAGCATTTT	CASSAETTSNQPQHF
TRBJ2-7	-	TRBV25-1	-	TGTGCCAGCAGCTCACTAGACCAACTCTCCTACGAGCAGTACTTC	CASSSLDQLSYEQYF
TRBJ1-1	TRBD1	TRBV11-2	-	TGTGCCAGCGGAATTCAGCCCTCGACAGGGCGGGGCACTGAAGCTTTCTTT	CASGIQPSTGRGTEAFF
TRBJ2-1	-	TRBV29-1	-	TGCAGCGCCCTGCAGGGGAACAATGAGCAGTTCTTC	CSALQGNNEQFF
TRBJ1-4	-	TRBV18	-	TGTGCCAGCTCCTACCAAGCGGCCTCTAATGAAAAACTGTTTTTT	CASSYQAASNEKLFF
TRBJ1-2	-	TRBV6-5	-	TGTGCCAGCAGTTTGGACAGCTATGGCTACACCTTC	CASSLDSYGYTF
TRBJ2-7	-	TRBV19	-	TGTGCCAGTAGTATGGGTCCGAGGAGAGAGCAGTACTTC	CASSMGPRREQYF
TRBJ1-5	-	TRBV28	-	TGTGCCAGCACTGGACAGTTGAATCAGCCCCAGCATTTT	CASTGQLNQPQHF
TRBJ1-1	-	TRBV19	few	TGTGCCAGTAGTACTTACAGGGATACTGAAGCTTTCTTT	CASSTYRDTEAFF
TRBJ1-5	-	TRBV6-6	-	TGTGCCAGCAGTTACTCTTCAGCCGCGGGGAATCAGCCCCAGCATTTT	CASSYSSAAGNQPQHF
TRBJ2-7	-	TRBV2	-	TGTGCCAGCAGTAAGTCGGGGGACGAGCAGTACTTC	CASSKSGDEQYF
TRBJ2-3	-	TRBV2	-	TGTGCCAGCAGTGAACTTCGACTCACAGATACGCAGTATTTT	CASSELRLTDTQYF
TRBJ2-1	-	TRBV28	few	TGTGCCAGCAATCGGGGATACAATGAGCAGTTCTTC	CASNRGYNEQFF
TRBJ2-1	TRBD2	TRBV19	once	TGTGCCAGTAGTAAGACTAGCGGGAGGGCCCGCGAGCAGTTCTTC	CASSKTSGRAREQFF
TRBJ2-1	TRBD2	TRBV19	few	TGTGCCAGTAGTATTGGAGGTAGCGGGGACAATGAGCAGTTCTTC	CASSIGGSGDNEQFF
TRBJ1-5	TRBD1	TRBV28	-	TGTGCCAGCAGTGACTCCAGGGGGCGCGATCAGCCCCAGCATTTT	CASSDSRGRDQPQHF
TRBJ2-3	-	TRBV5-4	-	TGTGCCAGCAGCTTGGCGGGGGATTTGACAGATACGCAGTATTTT	CASSLAGDLTDTQYF
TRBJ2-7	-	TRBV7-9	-	TGTGCCAGCGGTGGCCCGGGGGAGCAGTACTTC	CASGGPGEQYF
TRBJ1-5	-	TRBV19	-	TGTGCCAGTAGTATAAAGGGACTGAGTTATCAGCCCCAGCATTTT	CASSIKGLSYQPQHF
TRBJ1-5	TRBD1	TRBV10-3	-	TGTGCCACCGCCGGGACAGGGGAACAGCCCCAGCATTTT	CATAGTGEQPQHF
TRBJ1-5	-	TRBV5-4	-	TGTGCCAGCAGCGTAGGGGGGGGATGGGGTCAGCCCCAGCATTTT	CASSVGGGWGQPQHF
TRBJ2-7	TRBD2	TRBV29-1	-	TGCAGCGTTGGGATAGCGGGAGTTTCCTACGAGCAGTACTTC	CSVGIAGVSYEQYF
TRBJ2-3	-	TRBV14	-	TGTGCCAGCAGCCAAGTGAGTTGGGATACGCAGTATTTT	CASSQVSWDTQYF
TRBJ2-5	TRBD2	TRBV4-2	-	TGTGCCAGCAGCCTTGCCTTAGCGGGGGAGGGGGAGACCCAGTACTTC	CASSLALAGEGETQYF
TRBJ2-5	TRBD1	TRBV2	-	TGTGCCAGCAGTGAAGGACAGGGTCCCGAGACCCAGTACTTC	CASSEGQGPETQYF
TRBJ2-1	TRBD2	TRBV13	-	TGTGCCAGCAGCGGACTAGCGGGTTACAATGAGCAGTTCTTC	CASSGLAGYNEQFF
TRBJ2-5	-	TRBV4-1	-	TGCGCCAGCAGCCAAGACCCTAACTTTCGGGGAGAGACCCAGTACTTC	CASSQDPNFRGETQYF
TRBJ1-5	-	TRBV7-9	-	TGTGCCAGCAGCCGGGGGAATCAGCCCCAGCATTTT	CASSRGNQPQHF
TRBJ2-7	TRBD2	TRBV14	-	TGTGCCAGCAGCCAGGCTAGCGGGGTGCGCGAGCAGTACTTC	CASSQASGVREQYF
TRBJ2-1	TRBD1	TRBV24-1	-	TGTGCCACCAGTGATAACTGGAAAGGACAGGACTACAATGAGCAGTTCTTC	CATSDNWKGQDYNEQFF
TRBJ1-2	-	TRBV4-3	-	TGCGCCAGCAGCCAAGATAGAGGGGGAAGCTATGGCTACACCTTC	CASSQDRGGSYGYTF
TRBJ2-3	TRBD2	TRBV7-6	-	TGTGCCAGCAGCGCCGGACTAGCGGGAGGACCCCCGGGAGATACGCAGTATTTT	CASSAGLAGGPPGDTQYF